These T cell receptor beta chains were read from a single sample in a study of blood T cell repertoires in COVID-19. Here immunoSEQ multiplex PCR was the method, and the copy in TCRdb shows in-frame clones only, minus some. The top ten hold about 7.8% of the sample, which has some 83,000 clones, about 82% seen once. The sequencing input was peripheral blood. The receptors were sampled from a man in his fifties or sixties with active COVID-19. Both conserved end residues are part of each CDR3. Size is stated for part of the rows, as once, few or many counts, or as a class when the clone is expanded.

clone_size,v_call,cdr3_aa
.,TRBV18,CASSDQGSSGNTIYF
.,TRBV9,CASSAAVPGELFF
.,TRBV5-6,CASSLTGWRSYNEQFF
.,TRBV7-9,CAWGGRGGEIQYF
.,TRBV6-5,CASSLDGEYEQYF
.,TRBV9,CASSVEAGEGHRTSRGLCEQYF
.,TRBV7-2,CASSLLGLATNEKLFF
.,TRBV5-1,CASSPVQGHYGYTF
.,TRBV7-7,CASSPGQGSGANVLTF
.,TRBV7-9,CASSLAPGDNSPLHF
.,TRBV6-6,CASSLQGGGNTIYF
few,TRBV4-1,CASSQTRVNNEQFF
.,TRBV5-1,CASSLSGEGMETQYF
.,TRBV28,CASSAKLSYEQYF
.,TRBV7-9,CAHAGRGGLNNEQFF
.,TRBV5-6,CASSKIGGYGYTF
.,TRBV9,CASSVVAGGGETQYF
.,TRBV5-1,CASSKGTSGKLFF
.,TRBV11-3,CASSHRDSPTDTQYF
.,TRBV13,CASSLGQSSTEAFF
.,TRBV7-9,CASSRRTSGEYNEQFF
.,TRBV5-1,CASSSTPQKNTEAFF